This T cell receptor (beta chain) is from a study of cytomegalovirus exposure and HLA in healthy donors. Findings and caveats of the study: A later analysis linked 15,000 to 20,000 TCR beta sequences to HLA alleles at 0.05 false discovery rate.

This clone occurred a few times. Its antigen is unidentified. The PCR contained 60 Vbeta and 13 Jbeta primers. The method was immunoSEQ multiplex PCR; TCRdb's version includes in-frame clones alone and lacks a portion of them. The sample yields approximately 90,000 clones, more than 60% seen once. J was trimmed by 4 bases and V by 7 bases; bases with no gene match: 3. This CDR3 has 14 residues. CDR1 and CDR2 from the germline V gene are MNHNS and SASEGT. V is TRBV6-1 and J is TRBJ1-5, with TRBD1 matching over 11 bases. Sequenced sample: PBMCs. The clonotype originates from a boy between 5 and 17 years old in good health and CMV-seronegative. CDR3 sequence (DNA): TGTGCCAGCAATCGGGACAGGGGGAATCAGCCCCAGCATTTT. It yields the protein CASNRDRGNQPQHF.